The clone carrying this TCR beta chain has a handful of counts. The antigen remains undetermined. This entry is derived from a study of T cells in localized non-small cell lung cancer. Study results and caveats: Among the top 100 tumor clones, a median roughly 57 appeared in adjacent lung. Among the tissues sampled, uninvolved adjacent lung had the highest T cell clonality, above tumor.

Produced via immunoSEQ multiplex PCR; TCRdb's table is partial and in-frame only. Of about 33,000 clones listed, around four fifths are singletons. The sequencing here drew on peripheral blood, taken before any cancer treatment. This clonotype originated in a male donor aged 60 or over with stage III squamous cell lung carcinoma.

The CDR3 sequence: CASSSGTERLFF. As DNA, the CDR3 is TGCGCCAGCAGCTCCGGGACAGAGCGACTGTTTTTT. The V and J genes are TRBV5-1 and TRBJ1-4, with TRBD1 matching over 7 bases. This CDR3 has 12 residues. Germline lookup yields CDR1 SGHRS and CDR2 YFSETQ. The J segment lost 13 bases and the V segment lost 3 bases, leaving 6 bases of the junction unmatched.